This T cell receptor (beta chain) was recovered during a study of T cell responses to AZD1222 COVID-19 vaccine. Study-wide points: Repertoire sampling occurred only after the peak T cell response. Females outnumbered males among donors, who were mostly white British; clonal diversity was possibly underestimated.

In regard to this clone: The antigen is unknown.

Generated by immunoSEQ multiplex PCR, the TCRdb table keeps only in-frame clones and is missing some. The sample includes fewer than 200,000 clones, 85% to 90% seen only once; the top ten take roughly 6.5%. CDR3 length: 17 residues. V lost 0 bases to trimming and J lost 2 bases, with 13 bases between them. CDR1 is LGHDT and CDR2 is YNNKEL in the germline V gene (reference sequence). This chain joins TRBV3-1 (or the pseudogene TRBV3-2) and TRBJ1-4, with D perhaps TRBD1 (6 bases). This clonotype originated in an adult in good health. Sequencing was performed on peripheral blood, taken on day 0 of AZD1222 vaccination. The CDR3 DNA follows: TGTGCCAGCAGCCAAGATTCTCGGACAGTTACTAATGAAAAACTGTTTTTT. Protein product: CASSQDSRTVTNEKLFF.